This TCR beta chain was observed in a study of identical twins. The CDR3 runs to 15 residues. With V trimmed by 5 bases and J by 4 bases, 4 bases remained unmatched. The germline gives CDR1 MGHRA, CDR2 YSYEKL. In the case of this clonotype: Its matching antigen is unknown.

Via MiXCR, TCRdb re-called the 5' RACE reads, giving one row per CDR3 protein. The sample carries about 200,000 distinct CDR3 sequences, approximately 15% recorded once. Broader study findings: Within cord blood, abundant beta clonotypes carried fewer insertions, but memory repertoires showed no such trend. Zero-insertion results could be subject to partial confounding by invariant MAIT and iNKT cells.

The sample was also linked to a second study, of T cells expressing NK-cell markers.

This clonotype originated in a woman in her late teens or twenties in good health. Material for sequencing was CD8+ T cells sorted from blood. V and J are TRBV4-1 and TRBJ1-5, with 11 bases identical to TRBD1. DNA for the CDR3: TGCGCCAGCAGCGTCTGGGACAGGGGGAATCAGCCCCAGCATTTT. This gives the protein CASSVWDRGNQPQHF.